One sample yielded the 12 T cell receptor beta chains listed below, sequenced in a study of HIV-infected patients and healthy controls. Alpha and beta constant-region primers primed reverse transcription of about 0.5 ug RNA. Using multiplexing indices, alpha and beta chain libraries were generated apart by chain-specific third strand synthesis. In TCRdb, the 5' RACE reads were re-called with MiXCR into one record per CDR3 protein. Of approximately 9,700 distinct CDR3 sequences listed, around 4.9% were seen once; the top ten hold about 14%. The repertoire came from unfractionated whole blood and reflected all unsorted peripheral T cells. Sequences were derived from blood, sampled before antiretroviral therapy. Receptors were obtained from an adult with HIV infection.

Ten or more counts support this clonotype. J is TRBJ2-1 and V is TRBV10-3; 8 nucleotides match TRBD2. The ends lost 0 bases at V and 4 bases at J; junction bases unmatched: 5. This CDR3 spans 16 amino acids. CDR1 is ENHRY and CDR2 is SYGVKD in the germline V gene. DNA of the CDR3: TGTGCCATCAGTGAGTCCTCCGGGGGGGTATACAATGAGCAGTTCTTC. As protein: CAISESSGGVYNEQFF.

This clonotype was counted at least ten times. The chain employs TRBV5-6 and TRBJ2-2; 7 bases are shared with TRBD2. The CDR3 is 14 amino acids. Germline V gene sequence: CDR1 SGHDT, CDR2 YYEEEE. Trimming at V came to 4 bases and at J to 6 bases, leaving 6 bases not matched to a gene. CDR3 in DNA: TGTGCCAGCAGCACCGGACTAGGATCCGGGGAGCTGTTTTTT. Protein sequence: CASSTGLGSGELFF.

This clonotype was recorded at least ten times. This chain links TRBV10-3 with TRBJ2-5, with 8 bases matching TRBD2. This CDR3 contains 17 residues. Germline CDR1 reads ENHRY; CDR2 reads SYGVKD. V lost 10 bases, J lost 3 bases, and 19 bases stayed unmatched. The CDR3 reads CATATAAGGRTEETQYF. The CDR3 DNA sequence: TGTGCCACTGCGACCGCCGCCGGCGGGAGGACCGAAGAGACCCAGTACTTC.

By proportion, this clonotype is medium-sized. This chain links TRBV20-1 with TRBJ1-5; a weak D match, TRBD1 (5 bases). The CDR3 is made up of 12 amino acids. Per germline, CDR1 DFQATT and CDR2 SNEGSKA (reference sequence). Trimming took off 5 bases at V and 7 bases at J, with 12 bases between the two ends. The CDR3 spells CSAYDSEQPQHF. The CDR3 coding sequence is TGCAGTGCTTACGACAGCGAACAGCCCCAGCATTTT.

This clonotype has ten or more counts. This chain links TRBV27 with TRBJ2-7; D call uncertain. V lost 6 bases, J lost 3 bases, and 15 bases lay in between. The CDR3 has 14 residues. Germline assignment: CDR1 MNHEY and CDR2 SMNVEV (reference sequence). The CDR3 bases are TGTGCCAGCAGCCCCCAGGTCGATAGCTACGAGCAGTACTTC. This sequence encodes CASSPQVDSYEQYF.

This clonotype has at least ten counts. V is TRBV25-1 and J is TRBJ2-3, with D perhaps TRBD1 or TRBD2 (5 bases each). The V and J ends lost 5 bases and 3 bases respectively, with 21 bases between them. Germline CDR1 reads MGHDK; CDR2 reads SYGVNS. The CDR3 has 17 residues. The CDR3 is CASSHRTLGIATDTQYF. DNA for the CDR3: TGTGCCAGCAGTCACAGGACACTCGGGATCGCTACAGATACGCAGTATTTT.

This clonotype came up many times. This chain links TRBV6-5 with TRBJ2-7, with TRBD1 matching 8 bases. CDR3 size: 15 residues. The V gene's germline CDR1 is MNHEY and CDR2 SVGAGI. Trimming cost V 0 bases and J 5 bases; bases outside gene matches: 6. The CDR3 here is CASSYSDRDMDEQYF. CDR3 coding DNA: TGTGCCAGCAGTTACTCGGACAGGGACATGGACGAGCAGTACTTC.

Many counts were recorded for this clonotype. The chain couples TRBV3-1 to TRBJ1-2; D ambiguous. Per the germline V gene, CDR1 is LGHDT and CDR2 is YNNKEL (reference sequence). Trimming removed 7 bases from V and 4 bases from J, with 19 bases in between. The CDR3 spans 15 residues. For the CDR3, the DNA is TGTGCCAGCACCCCCGCAAGGAAGGGCGTCTATGGCTACACCTTC. Translated, it gives CASTPARKGVYGYTF.

This clonotype was found many times. Here the CDR3 reads CSARPGTGGSDTGELFF. Written as DNA, the CDR3 is TGCAGTGCTAGACCCGGGACAGGGGGCTCGGACACCGGGGAGCTGTTTTTT. The V and J genes are TRBV20-1 and TRBJ2-2; TRBD1 matches at 12 bases. The CDR3 runs to 17 residues. Germline CDR1 and CDR2: DFQATT and SNEGSKA (reference sequence). V gave up 2 bases and J gave up 3 bases; unmatched junction bases: 7.

This clonotype is medium-sized by share. V usage is TRBV28 and J usage is TRBJ1-3; D unresolved. Deletions cut 5 bases from V and 4 bases from J, with 6 bases between. The CDR3 covers 12 residues. The germline CDR1 and CDR2 sequences are MDHEN and SYDVKM. This chain's CDR3 is CASSRGGNTIYF. The CDR3 DNA reads TGTGCCAGCAGTAGAGGGGGAAACACCATATATTTT.

This clonotype is medium-sized in the sample. The chain recombines TRBV3-1 with TRBJ1-1; D is perhaps TRBD1 (5 bases). Trimming left V 2 bases short and J 2 bases short, with 9 bases between. CDR3 length equals 14 residues. Germline loops: CDR1 LGHDT, CDR2 YNNKEL (reference sequence). CDR3 coding DNA: TGTGCCAGCAGCCAACGACAGCGAAACACTGAAGCTTTCTTT. Translation: CASSQRQRNTEAFF. The entire variable domain, with the rest obtained from reference TRBV3-1 and TRBJ1-1, is as follows: DTAVSQTPKYLVTQMGNDKSIKCEQNLGHDTMYWYKQDSKKFLKIMFSYNNKELIINETVPNRFSPKSPDKAHLNLHINSLELGDSAVYFCASSQRQRNTEAFFGQGTRLTVV.

This clonotype was counted many times. This rearrangement joins TRBV30 to TRBJ2-1; 7 bases align to TRBD2. V lost 8 bases to trimming and J lost 7 bases; unmatched junction nucleotides: 11. The germline CDR1 and CDR2 sequences are GTSNPN and SVGIG (reference sequence). This CDR3 is built from 13 residues. Written as DNA, the CDR3 is TGTGCCGGTACTGGGACTAATGTAAATGAGCAGTTCTTC. Its translation: CAGTGTNVNEQFF.